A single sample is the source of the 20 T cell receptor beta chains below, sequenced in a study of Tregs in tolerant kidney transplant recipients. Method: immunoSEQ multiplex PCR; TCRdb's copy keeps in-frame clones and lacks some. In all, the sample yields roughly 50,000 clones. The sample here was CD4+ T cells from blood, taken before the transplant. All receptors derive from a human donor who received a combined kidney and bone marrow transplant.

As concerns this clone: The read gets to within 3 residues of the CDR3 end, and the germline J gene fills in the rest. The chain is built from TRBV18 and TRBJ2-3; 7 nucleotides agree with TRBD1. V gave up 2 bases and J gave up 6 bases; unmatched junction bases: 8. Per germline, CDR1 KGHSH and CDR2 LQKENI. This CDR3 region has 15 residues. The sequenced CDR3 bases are TGTGCCAGCTCACCAAAGGACAGGATGGGGGATACG. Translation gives CASSPKDRMGDT. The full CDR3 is CASSPKDRMGDTQYF.

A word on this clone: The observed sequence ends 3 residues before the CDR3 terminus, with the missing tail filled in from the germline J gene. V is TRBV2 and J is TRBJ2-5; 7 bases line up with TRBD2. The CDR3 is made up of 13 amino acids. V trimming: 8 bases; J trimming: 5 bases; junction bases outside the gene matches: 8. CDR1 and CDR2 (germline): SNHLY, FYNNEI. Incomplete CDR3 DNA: TGTGCCAGCCTAGTATGGGGGGGGGAGACC. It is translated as CASLVWGGET. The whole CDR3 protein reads CASLVWGGETQYF. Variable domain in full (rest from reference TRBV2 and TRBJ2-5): EPEVTQTPSHQVTQMGQEVILRCVPISNHLYFYWYRQILGQKVEFLVSFYNNEISEKSEIFDDQFSVERPDGSNFTLKIRSTKLEDSAMYFCASLVWGGETQYFGPGTRLLVL.

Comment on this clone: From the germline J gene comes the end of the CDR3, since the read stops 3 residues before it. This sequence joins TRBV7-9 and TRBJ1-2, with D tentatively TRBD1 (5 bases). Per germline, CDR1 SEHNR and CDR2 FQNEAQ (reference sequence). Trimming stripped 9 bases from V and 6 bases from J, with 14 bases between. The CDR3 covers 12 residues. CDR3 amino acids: CASATDIHGYTF. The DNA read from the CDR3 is TGTGCCAGTGCCACGGACATACATGGC.

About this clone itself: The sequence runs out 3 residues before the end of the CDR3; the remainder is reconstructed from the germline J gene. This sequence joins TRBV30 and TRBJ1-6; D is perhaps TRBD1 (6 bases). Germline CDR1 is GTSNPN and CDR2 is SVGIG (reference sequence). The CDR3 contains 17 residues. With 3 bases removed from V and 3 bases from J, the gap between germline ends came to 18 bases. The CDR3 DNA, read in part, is TGTGCCTGGAGGGGGAGGGACAAACTCTTCTATAATTCACCC. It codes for CAWRGRDKLFYNSP. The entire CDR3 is CAWRGRDKLFYNSPLHF.

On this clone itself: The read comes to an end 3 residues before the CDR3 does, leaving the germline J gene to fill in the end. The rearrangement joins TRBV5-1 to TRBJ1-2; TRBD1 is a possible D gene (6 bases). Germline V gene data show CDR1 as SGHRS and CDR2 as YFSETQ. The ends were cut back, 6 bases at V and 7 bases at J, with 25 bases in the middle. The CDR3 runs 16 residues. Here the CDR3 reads CASTLGGWQGSSGYTF. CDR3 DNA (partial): TGCGCCAGCACCCTGGGTGGGTGGCAGGGGAGTTCTGGC.

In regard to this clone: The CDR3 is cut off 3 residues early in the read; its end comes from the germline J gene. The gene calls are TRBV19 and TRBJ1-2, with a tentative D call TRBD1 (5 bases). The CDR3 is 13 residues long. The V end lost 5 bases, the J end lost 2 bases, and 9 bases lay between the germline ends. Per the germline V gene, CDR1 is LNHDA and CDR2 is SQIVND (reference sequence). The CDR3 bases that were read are TGTGCCAGTAGTCAGAGACAGAACTATGGC. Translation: CASSQRQNYG. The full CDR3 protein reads CASSQRQNYGYTF.

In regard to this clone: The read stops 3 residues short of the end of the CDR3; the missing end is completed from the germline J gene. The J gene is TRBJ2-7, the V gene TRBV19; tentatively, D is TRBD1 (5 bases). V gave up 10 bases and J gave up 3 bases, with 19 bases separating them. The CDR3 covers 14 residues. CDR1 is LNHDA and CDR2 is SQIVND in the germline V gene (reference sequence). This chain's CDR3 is CATKPDIALYEQYF. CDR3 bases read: TGTGCCACCAAACCGGACATTGCCCTCTACGAG.

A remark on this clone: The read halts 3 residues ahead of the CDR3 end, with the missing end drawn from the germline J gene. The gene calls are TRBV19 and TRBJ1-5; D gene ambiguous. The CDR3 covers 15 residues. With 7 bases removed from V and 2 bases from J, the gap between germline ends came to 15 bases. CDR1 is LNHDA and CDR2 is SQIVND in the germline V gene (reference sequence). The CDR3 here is CASTRAPLGNQPQHF. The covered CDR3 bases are TGTGCCAGTACGAGGGCCCCCCTGGGCAATCAGCCC.

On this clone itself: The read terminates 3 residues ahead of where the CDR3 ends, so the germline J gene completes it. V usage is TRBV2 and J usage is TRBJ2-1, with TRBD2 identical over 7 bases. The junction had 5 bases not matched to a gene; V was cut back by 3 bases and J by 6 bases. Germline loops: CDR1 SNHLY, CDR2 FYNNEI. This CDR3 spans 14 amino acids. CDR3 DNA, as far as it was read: TGTGCCAGCAGTGATAGAGCGGGGCCCAATGAG. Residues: CASSDRAGPNE. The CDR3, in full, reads CASSDRAGPNEQFF.

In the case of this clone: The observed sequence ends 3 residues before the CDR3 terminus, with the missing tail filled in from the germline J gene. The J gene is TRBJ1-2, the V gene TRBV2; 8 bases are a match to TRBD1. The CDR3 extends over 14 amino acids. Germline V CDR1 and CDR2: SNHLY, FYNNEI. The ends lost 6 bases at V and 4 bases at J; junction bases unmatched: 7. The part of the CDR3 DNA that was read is TGTGCCAGCAGGGTGCAGGGGGCCAGCTATGGC. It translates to CASRVQGASYG. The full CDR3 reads CASRVQGASYGYTF. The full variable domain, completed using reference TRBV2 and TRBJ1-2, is EPEVTQTPSHQVTQMGQEVILRCVPISNHLYFYWYRQILGQKVEFLVSFYNNEISEKSEIFDDQFSVERPDGSNFTLKIRSTKLEDSAMYFCASRVQGASYGYTFGSGTRLTVV.

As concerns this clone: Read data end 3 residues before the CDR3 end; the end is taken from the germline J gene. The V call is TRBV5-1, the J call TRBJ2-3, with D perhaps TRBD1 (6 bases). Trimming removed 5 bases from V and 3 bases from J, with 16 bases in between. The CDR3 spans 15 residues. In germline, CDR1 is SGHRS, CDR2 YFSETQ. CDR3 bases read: TGCGCCAGCAGTCCCGTGGTGGGGGCAACAGATACG. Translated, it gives CASSPVVGATDT. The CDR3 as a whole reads CASSPVVGATDTQYF.

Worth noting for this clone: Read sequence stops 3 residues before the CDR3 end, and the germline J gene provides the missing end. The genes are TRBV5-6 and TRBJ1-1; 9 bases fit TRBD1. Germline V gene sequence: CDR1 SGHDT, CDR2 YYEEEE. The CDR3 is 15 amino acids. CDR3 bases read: TGTGCCAGCAGCTACCGAATTAGACAGGGGGGGGAG. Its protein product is CASSYRIRQGGE. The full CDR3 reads CASSYRIRQGGEAFF.

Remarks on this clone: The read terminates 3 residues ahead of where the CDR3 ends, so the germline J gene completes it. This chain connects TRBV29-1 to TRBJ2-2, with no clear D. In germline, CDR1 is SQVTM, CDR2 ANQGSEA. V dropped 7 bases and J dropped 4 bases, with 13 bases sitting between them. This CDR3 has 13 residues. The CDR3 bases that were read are TGCAGCGGCCGTAATTACGGCACCGGGGAG. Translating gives CSGRNYGTGE. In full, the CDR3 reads CSGRNYGTGELFF.

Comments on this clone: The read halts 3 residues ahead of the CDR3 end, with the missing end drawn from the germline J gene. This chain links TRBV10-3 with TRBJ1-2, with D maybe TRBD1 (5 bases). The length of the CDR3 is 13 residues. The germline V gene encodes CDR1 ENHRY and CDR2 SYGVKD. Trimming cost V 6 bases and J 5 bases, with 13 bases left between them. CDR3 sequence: CAIREETEYGYTF. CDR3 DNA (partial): TGTGCCATCAGAGAAGAGACAGAATATGGC.

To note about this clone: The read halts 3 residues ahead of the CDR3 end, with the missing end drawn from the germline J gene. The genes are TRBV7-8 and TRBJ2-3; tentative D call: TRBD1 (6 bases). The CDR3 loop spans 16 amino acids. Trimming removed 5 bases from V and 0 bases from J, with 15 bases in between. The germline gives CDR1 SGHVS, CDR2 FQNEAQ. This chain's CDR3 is CASSPRGATSTDTQYF. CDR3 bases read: TGTGCCAGCAGCCCCAGGGGAGCTACTAGCACAGATACG.

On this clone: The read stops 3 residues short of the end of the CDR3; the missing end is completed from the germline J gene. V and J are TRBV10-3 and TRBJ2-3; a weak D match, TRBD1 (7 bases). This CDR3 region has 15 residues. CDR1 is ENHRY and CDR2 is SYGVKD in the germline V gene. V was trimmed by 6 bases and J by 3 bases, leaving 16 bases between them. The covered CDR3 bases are TGTGCCATCAGGACCTCGGCAGGGGGGACAGATACG. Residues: CAIRTSAGGTDT. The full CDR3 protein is CAIRTSAGGTDTQYF.

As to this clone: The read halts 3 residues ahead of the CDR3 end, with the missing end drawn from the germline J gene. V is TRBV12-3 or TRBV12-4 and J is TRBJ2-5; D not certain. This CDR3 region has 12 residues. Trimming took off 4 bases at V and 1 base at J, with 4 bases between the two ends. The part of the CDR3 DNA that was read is TGTGCCAGCAGTTCCTCCCAAGAGACC. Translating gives CASSSSQET. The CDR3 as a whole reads CASSSSQETQYF.

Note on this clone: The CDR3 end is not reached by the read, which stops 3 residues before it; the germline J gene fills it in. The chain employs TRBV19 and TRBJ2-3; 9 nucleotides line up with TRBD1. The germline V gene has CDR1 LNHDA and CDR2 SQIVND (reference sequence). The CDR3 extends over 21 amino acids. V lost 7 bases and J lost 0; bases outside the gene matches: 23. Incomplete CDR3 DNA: TGTGCCAGTACCCTAAGAGGGTTAATGGGACAGGGATATACCAGCACAGATACG. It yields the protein CASTLRGLMGQGYTSTDT. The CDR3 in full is CASTLRGLMGQGYTSTDTQYF. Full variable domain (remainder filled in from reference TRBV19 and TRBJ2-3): DGGITQSPKYLFRKEGQNVTLSCEQNLNHDAMYWYRQDPGQGLRLIYYSQIVNDFQKGDIAEGYSVSREKKESFPLTVTSAQKNPTAFYLCASTLRGLMGQGYTSTDTQYFGPGTRLTVL.

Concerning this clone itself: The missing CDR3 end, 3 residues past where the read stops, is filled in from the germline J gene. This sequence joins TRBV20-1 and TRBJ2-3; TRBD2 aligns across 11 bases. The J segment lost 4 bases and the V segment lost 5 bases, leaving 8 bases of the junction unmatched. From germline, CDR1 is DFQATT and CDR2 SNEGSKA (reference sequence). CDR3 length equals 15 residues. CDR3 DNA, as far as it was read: TGCAGTGCTCCTAACCTAGCGGGGGGTGCAGATACG. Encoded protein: CSAPNLAGGADT. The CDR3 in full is CSAPNLAGGADTQYF.

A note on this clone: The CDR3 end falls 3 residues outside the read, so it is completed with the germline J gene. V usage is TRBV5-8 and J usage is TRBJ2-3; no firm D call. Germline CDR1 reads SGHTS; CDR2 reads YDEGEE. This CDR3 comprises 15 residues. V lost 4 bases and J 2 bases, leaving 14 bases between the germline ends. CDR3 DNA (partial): TGTGCCAGCAGCAAGGGCCAGAGCCCCACAGATACG. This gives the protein CASSKGQSPTDT. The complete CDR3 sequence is CASSKGQSPTDTQYF.